The T cell receptor (beta chain) described here comes from a study of T cell responses to AZD1222 COVID-19 vaccine. Assay: immunoSEQ multiplex PCR; the TCRdb copy retains only in-frame clones and omits some. The sample yields about 130,000 clones, around 90% seen once. The CDR3 sequence is 14 residues long. From germline, CDR1 is MNHEY and CDR2 SVGAGI. Trimming shortened V by 6 bases and J by 6 bases, and 15 bases separated the two germline ends. The rearrangement links TRBV6-5 to TRBJ1-5; D is unresolved. The TCR comes from an adult in good health. The source material was peripheral blood, sampled on day 0 of AZD1222 vaccination. DNA for the CDR3: TGTGCCAGCAGGAATGGTGAGATCGGTCAGCCCCAGCATTTT. Translating it yields CASRNGEIGQPQHF.